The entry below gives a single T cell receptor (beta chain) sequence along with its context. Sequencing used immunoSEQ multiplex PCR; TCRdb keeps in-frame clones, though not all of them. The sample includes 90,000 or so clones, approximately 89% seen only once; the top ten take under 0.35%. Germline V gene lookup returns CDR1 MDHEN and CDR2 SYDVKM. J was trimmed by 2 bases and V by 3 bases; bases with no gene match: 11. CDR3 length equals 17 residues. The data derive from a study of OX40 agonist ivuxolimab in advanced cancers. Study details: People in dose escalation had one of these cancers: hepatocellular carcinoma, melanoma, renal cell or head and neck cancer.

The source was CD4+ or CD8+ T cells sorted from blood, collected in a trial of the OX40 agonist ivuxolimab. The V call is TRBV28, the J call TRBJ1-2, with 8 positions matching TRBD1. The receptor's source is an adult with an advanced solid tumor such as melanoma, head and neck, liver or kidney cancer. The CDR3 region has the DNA TGTGCCAGCAGTTTCCCCCCTTGGACAGGGCTAAACTATGGCTACACCTTC. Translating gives CASSFPPWTGLNYGYTF.